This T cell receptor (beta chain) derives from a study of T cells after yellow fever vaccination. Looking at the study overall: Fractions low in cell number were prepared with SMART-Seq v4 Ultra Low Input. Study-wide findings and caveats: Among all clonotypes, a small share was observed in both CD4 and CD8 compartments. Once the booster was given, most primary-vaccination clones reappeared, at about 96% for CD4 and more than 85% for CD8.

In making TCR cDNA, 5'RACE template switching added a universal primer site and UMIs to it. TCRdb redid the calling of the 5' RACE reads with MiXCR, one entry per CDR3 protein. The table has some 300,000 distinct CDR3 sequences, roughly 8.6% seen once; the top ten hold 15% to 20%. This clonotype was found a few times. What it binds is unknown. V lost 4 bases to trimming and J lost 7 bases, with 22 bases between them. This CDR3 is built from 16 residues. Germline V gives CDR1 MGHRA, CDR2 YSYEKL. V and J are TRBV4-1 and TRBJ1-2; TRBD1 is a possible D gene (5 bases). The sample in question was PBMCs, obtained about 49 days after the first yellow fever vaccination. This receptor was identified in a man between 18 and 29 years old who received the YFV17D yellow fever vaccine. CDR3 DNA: TGCGCCAGCAGCCGTACAGAGGGACCGGCGAATAGTGGCTACACCTTC. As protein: CASSRTEGPANSGYTF.